The 28 T cell receptor beta chains below all came from one sample that was sequenced in a study of T cells in narcolepsy. Generated by immunoSEQ multiplex PCR, the TCRdb table keeps only in-frame clones and is missing some. Of roughly 11,000 clones detected, around 94% appear once; the ten largest clones hold more than 0.95%. Material for sequencing was CD45RA- memory CD4+ T cells from PBMCs. Every receptor here comes from a human donor with narcolepsy.

In regard to this clone: This same CDR3 is encoded by further DNA sequences in the sample. The V gene is TRBV2, the J gene TRBJ2-1; D is possibly TRBD1 or TRBD2 (5 bases each). Deletions cut 1 base from V and 7 bases from J, with 5 bases between. This CDR3 is built from 12 residues. Looked up from germline, CDR1 is SNHLY and CDR2 is FYNNEI. The CDR3 DNA follows: TGTGCCAGCAGTGAAGGGGGGAATGAGCAGTTCTTC. Its protein is CASSEGGNEQFF.

DNA for the CDR3: TGTGCCAGTAGTATAGAGGACAGAACCTACAATGAGCAGTTCTTC. It specifies CASSIEDRTYNEQFF. The V and J genes are TRBV19 and TRBJ2-1; D possibly corresponds to TRBD1 (6 bases). The CDR3 sequence is 15 residues long. V lost 0 bases and J lost 2, with 8 bases in between. Germline V gene lookup returns CDR1 LNHDA and CDR2 SQIVND (reference sequence).

CDR3 protein: CASSLGVNYEQYF. The CDR3 bases are TGTGCCAGCAGCTTAGGGGTGAACTACGAGCAGTACTTC. The J gene is TRBJ2-7, the V gene TRBV7-2; no firm D call. Germline CDR1 and CDR2: SGHTA and FQGNSA. The V end was cut by 1 base, the J end by 3 bases, with 7 bases between. The CDR3 has 13 amino acids.

The gene calls are TRBV12-5 and TRBJ2-3; D is undetermined. Trimming cost V 6 bases and J 4 bases, with 8 bases left between them. The germline V gene encodes CDR1 LGHNT and CDR2 FRNRAP. The CDR3 loop spans 12 amino acids. The CDR3 loop reads CASGSGADTQYF. As DNA, the CDR3 is TGTGCTAGTGGCTCCGGAGCAGATACGCAGTATTTT.

Here the CDR3 reads CASSGMAGGQGNTIYF. CDR3 DNA sequence: TGTGCCAGCAGTGGAATGGCAGGGGGCCAAGGAAACACCATATATTTT. The V call is TRBV6-1, the J call TRBJ1-3, with 8 nucleotides matching TRBD1. Trimming removed 4 bases from V and 4 bases from J; junction bases left unmatched: 9. CDR3 length: 16 amino acids. Germline V gene lookup returns CDR1 MNHNS and CDR2 SASEGT.

CDR3 nucleotides: TGTGCCAGCAGCCAGAGAGCCACCGGGACATCTAGCACAGATACGCAGTATTTT. Residues: CASSQRATGTSSTDTQYF. The chain uses TRBV4-2 and TRBJ2-3; maybe TRBD1 (6 bases). Germline V gene lookup returns CDR1 LGHNA and CDR2 YNFKEQ. V was shortened by 3 bases and J by 0 bases, with 19 bases between the two germline ends. The CDR3 is made up of 18 amino acids.

The chain employs TRBV2 and TRBJ1-5; no firm D call. Germline V CDR1 and CDR2: SNHLY, FYNNEI. The CDR3 is 13 amino acids. V was cut by 7 bases and J by 2 bases, with 9 bases left in between. CDR3 protein: CASNVDGNQPQHF. CDR3 bases: TGTGCCAGCAACGTCGACGGCAATCAGCCCCAGCATTTT.

The rearrangement uses TRBV5-1 and TRBJ1-4; the D is unclear. V was shortened by 0 bases and J by 0 bases, with 6 bases between the two germline ends. The CDR3 is 15 amino acids. The germline gives CDR1 SGHRS, CDR2 YFSETQ. Here the CDR3 reads CASSLGGATNEKLFF. For the CDR3, the DNA is TGCGCCAGCAGCTTGGGGGGAGCAACTAATGAAAAACTGTTTTTT.

This chain's CDR3 is CACYTGANVLTF. The DNA for the CDR3 is TGTGCCTGTTACACTGGGGCCAACGTCCTGACTTTC. The chain employs TRBV30 and TRBJ2-6; D gene uncertain. The CDR3 has 12 amino acids. Germline V gene data show CDR1 as GTSNPN and CDR2 as SVGIG (reference sequence). Trimming left V 6 bases short and J 2 bases short, with 5 bases between.

A single count supports this clone. CDR3 DNA: TGTGCCAGCAATGCCCCAAGAGATACACAAAGTCGGGCCAACGTCCTGACTTTC. Translating it yields CASNAPRDTQSRANVLTF. The rearrangement joins TRBV5-2 to TRBJ2-6. TRBV5-2 is listed as a pseudogene. The CDR3 sequence is 18 residues long.

V is TRBV7-6 and J is TRBJ2-7; 7 nucleotides agree with TRBD2. This CDR3 has 15 amino acids. Germline V gives CDR1 SGHVS, CDR2 FNYEAQ. The V gene end was trimmed by 1 base and the J gene end by 7 bases; junction bases not matched to a gene: 10. Written as DNA, the CDR3 is TGTGCCAGCAGCTTAGGCGGGAGTTGGTCGGGAGAGCAGTACTTC. It translates to CASSLGGSWSGEQYF.

This clone has a single count. The CDR3 sequence: CASSYSAITDTQYF. CDR3 DNA: TGTGCCAGCAGTTACTCGGCTATCACAGATACGCAGTATTTT. The V and J genes are TRBV6-6 and TRBJ2-3; D is unresolved. The CDR3 has 14 residues. Germline V gene data show CDR1 as MNHNY and CDR2 as SVGAGI (reference sequence). Trimming left V 0 bases short and J 2 bases short, with 6 bases between.

J is TRBJ1-2 and V is TRBV28; 9 bases are a match to TRBD1. The ends lost 6 bases at V and 6 bases at J; junction bases unmatched: 5. The V gene's germline CDR1 is MDHEN and CDR2 SYDVKM. The CDR3 runs to 13 residues. The CDR3 nucleotides read TGTGCCAGCAGGTATACAGGGGGCGATGGCTACACCTTC. It translates to CASRYTGGDGYTF.

The CDR3 loop reads CASSRGLAGVHEQFF. The CDR3 DNA reads as TGTGCCAGCAGTCGAGGACTAGCGGGAGTTCATGAGCAGTTCTTC. The chain uses TRBV6-5 and TRBJ2-1; 13 positions agree with TRBD2. V lost 5 bases and J lost 8; bases outside the gene matches: 6. This CDR3 is built from 15 residues. Germline V gene lookup returns CDR1 MNHEY and CDR2 SVGAGI.

This CDR3 is CASNGGAGSFFTGELFF. The CDR3 nucleotides are TGTGCCAGTAACGGGGGGGCCGGGTCGTTTTTCACCGGGGAGCTGTTTTTT. V is TRBV19 and J is TRBJ2-2; 8 bases are a match to TRBD2. The CDR3 sequence is 17 residues long. V dropped 7 bases and J dropped 4; count of bases not matched to a gene: 14. The germline V gene has CDR1 LNHDA and CDR2 SQIVND (reference sequence). The full variable domain, its missing parts supplied by reference TRBV19 and TRBJ2-2, is DGGITQSPKYLFRKEGQNVTLSCEQNLNHDAMYWYRQDPGQGLRLIYYSQIVNDFQKGDIAEGYSVSREKKESFPLTVTSAQKNPTAFYLCASNGGAGSFFTGELFFGEGSRLTVL.

The CDR3 reads CASSEAAGSYGYTF. For the CDR3, the DNA is TGTGCCAGCAGTGAAGCTGCAGGGAGCTATGGCTACACCTTC. V usage is TRBV6-1 and J usage is TRBJ1-2; tentatively, D is TRBD1 (5 bases). Trimming pared 0 bases from V and 4 bases from J, leaving 9 bases between. CDR1 is MNHNS and CDR2 is SASEGT in the germline V gene. The CDR3 is 14 residues long.

The V gene is TRBV28, the J gene TRBJ1-1, with 8 bases matching TRBD1. The V and J ends lost 5 bases and 6 bases, in that order; junction bases with no gene match: 8. Germline values: CDR1 MDHEN, CDR2 SYDVKM. This CDR3 region has 14 residues. The CDR3 loop reads CASSPHETGAEAFF. CDR3 bases: TGTGCCAGCAGTCCACACGAGACAGGGGCTGAAGCTTTCTTT.

The chain is built from TRBV6-4 and TRBJ1-2; D remains ambiguous. From germline, CDR1 is MRHNA and CDR2 SNTAGT. V lost 2 bases, J lost 5 bases, and 9 bases lay in between. CDR3 length: 13 residues. The CDR3 is CASSDSIGYGYTF. Written as DNA, the CDR3 is TGTGCCAGCAGTGACAGTATCGGTTATGGCTACACCTTC.

The chain has TRBV11-3 and TRBJ1-1; D may be TRBD1 (5 bases). Trimming pared 4 bases from V and 1 base from J, leaving 13 bases between. The V gene's germline CDR1 is SGHNT and CDR2 YENEEA. The CDR3 sequence is 15 residues long. CDR3 coding DNA: TGTGCCAGCAGCTGGGGGGGTTTTAGGAACACTGAAGCTTTCTTT. Translating it yields CASSWGGFRNTEAFF.

The chain has TRBV19 and TRBJ1-1; D is perhaps TRBD1 (5 bases). Germline CDR1 is LNHDA and CDR2 is SQIVND (reference sequence). V was pared by 3 bases and J by 1 base, with 15 bases between. CDR3 size: 16 residues. CDR3 coding DNA: TGTGCCAGTAGTATCTGGGGGGGAACGCAGAACACTGAAGCTTTCTTT. Translating it yields CASSIWGGTQNTEAFF.

J is TRBJ1-3 and V is TRBV6-5; D perhaps matches TRBD1 (6 bases). The CDR3 covers 15 residues. Per the germline V gene, CDR1 is MNHEY and CDR2 is SVGAGI. V dropped 5 bases and J dropped 4 bases, with 15 bases sitting between them. In DNA form, the CDR3 reads TGTGCCAGCAGTCGGAGACAGGTTCGAGGAAACACCATATATTTT. Protein: CASSRRQVRGNTIYF.

Concerning this clone: Its ends do not fully match the called genes, so a read error is possible. The V and J genes are TRBV5-1 and TRBJ2-3; 10 bases are shared with TRBD1. CDR1 is SGHRS, CDR2 YFSETQ, per germline. This CDR3 region has 16 residues. The CDR3 sequence: CASSLAFWTRQGARLF. CDR3 nucleotide sequence: TGCGCCAGCAGCTTGGCCTTTTGGACCCGACAGGGGGCGCGACTATTT.

The V and J genes are TRBV2 and TRBJ1-6, with 8 bases identical to TRBD1. The CDR3 runs 16 residues. Unmatched junction bases numbered 11, after V lost 6 bases and J lost 7 bases. CDR1 is SNHLY and CDR2 is FYNNEI in the germline V gene. For the CDR3, the DNA is TGTGCCAGCAGGATGGACGGACAGGGTGGAAATTCACCCCTCCACTTT. Translated: CASRMDGQGGNSPLHF. The full variable domain, completed using reference TRBV2 and TRBJ1-6, is EPEVTQTPSHQVTQMGQEVILRCVPISNHLYFYWYRQILGQKVEFLVSFYNNEISEKSEIFDDQFSVERPDGSNFTLKIRSTKLEDSAMYFCASRMDGQGGNSPLHFGNGTRLTVT.

The chain is built from TRBV5-5 and TRBJ1-5, with D perhaps TRBD1 (5 bases). The CDR3 is 14 residues long. V shed 0 bases and J shed 2 bases, with 6 bases lying between them. Germline V gene lookup returns CDR1 SGHKS and CDR2 YYEKEE (reference sequence). The CDR3 loop reads CASSLAGGNQPQHF. CDR3 sequence (DNA): TGTGCCAGCAGCTTGGCGGGGGGCAATCAGCCCCAGCATTTT.

The chain employs TRBV30 and TRBJ2-3, with 9 bases aligning to TRBD2. J gave up 4 bases and V 0 bases, and 5 bases lay outside the gene matches. The CDR3 totals 15 residues. Germline V CDR1 and CDR2: GTSNPN, SVGIG (reference sequence). CDR3 sequence reads: CAWSVSGRAPDTQYF. The CDR3 bases are TGTGCCTGGAGTGTTAGCGGGAGAGCCCCAGATACGCAGTATTTT.

The V gene is TRBV12-5, the J gene TRBJ2-1; TRBD1 agrees at 7 bases. Germline values: CDR1 LGHNT, CDR2 FRNRAP. The V segment lost 6 bases and the J segment 0 bases; nucleotides outside the gene matches: 5. This CDR3 region has 15 residues. As DNA, the CDR3 is TGTGCTAGTGGCCAGGGGGTTAGCTCCTACAATGAGCAGTTCTTC. Translating it yields CASGQGVSSYNEQFF.

The genes are TRBV7-6 and TRBJ2-5, with 9 nucleotides matching TRBD2. V dropped 2 bases and J dropped 4; count of bases not matched to a gene: 8. CDR3 length equals 16 residues. CDR1 and CDR2 from the germline V gene are SGHVS and FNYEAQ. The CDR3, as DNA: TGTGCCAGCAGCTTAAAAGGCGGGAGGGGGTCAGAGACCCAGTACTTC. Its protein product is CASSLKGGRGSETQYF.

This chain connects TRBV6-4 to TRBJ2-1, with TRBD2 matching over 9 bases. Losses at the gene ends were 5 bases for V and 3 bases for J; bases not matched to a gene: 2. Germline CDR1 is MRHNA and CDR2 is SNTAGT. The CDR3 spans 14 residues. This CDR3 reads CASSPTSGYNEQFF. Written as DNA, the CDR3 is TGTGCCAGCAGTCCGACTAGCGGCTACAATGAGCAGTTCTTC.